This T cell receptor beta chain originates from a study of blood T cells in healthy people across ages. Study results and caveats: Age brought a roughly linear fall in TCR beta diversity measured per million T cells.

It was with a sample-barcoded 5' primer and a J-beta primer mix that a second PCR of about 6 to 11 cycles was run. TCRdb fed the 5' RACE reads into MiXCR, producing one record per CDR3 protein. The sample contains around 800,000 distinct CDR3 sequences, 35% to 60% of which appear only once. A note on this clonotype: Its antigen is unknown.

Trimming took 4 bases from V and 1 from J, leaving 9 bases between them. The CDR3 is 13 amino acids. Per germline, CDR1 SGHRS and CDR2 YFSETQ. The sequencing sample was made of blood. The gene calls are TRBV5-1 and TRBJ2-7; unclear D gene. This TCR came from a man older than 75 in good health. In nucleotides, the CDR3 is TGCGCCAGCAGCCGTCCCCCTTCCTACGAGCAGTACTTC. It yields the protein CASSRPPSYEQYF.